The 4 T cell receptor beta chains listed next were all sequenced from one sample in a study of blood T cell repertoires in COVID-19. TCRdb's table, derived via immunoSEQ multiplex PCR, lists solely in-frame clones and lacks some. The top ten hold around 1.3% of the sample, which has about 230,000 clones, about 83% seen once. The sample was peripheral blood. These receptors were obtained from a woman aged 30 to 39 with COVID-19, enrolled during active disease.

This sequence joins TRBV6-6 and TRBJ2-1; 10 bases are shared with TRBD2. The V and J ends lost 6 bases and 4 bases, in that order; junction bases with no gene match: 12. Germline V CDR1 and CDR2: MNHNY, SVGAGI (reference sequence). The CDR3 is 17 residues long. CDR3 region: CASSRGLAEFGYNEQFF. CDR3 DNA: TGTGCCAGCAGCCGAGGACTAGCGGAATTCGGTTACAATGAGCAGTTCTTC.

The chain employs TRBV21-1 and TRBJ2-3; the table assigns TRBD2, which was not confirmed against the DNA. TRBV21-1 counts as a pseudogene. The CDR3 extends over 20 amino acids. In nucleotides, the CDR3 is TGTGCCAGCAGCAAATTCAGAGCCTCTCCCCCGGCGGGGGGCACAGATACGCAGTATTTT. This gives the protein CASSKFRASPPAGGTDTQYF.

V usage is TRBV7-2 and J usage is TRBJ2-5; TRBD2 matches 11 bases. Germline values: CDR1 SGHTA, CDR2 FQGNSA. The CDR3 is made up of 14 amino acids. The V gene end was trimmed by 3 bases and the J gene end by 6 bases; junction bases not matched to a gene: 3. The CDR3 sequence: CASSLTSGEKTQYF. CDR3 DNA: TGTGCCAGCAGCTTGACTAGCGGGGAAAAGACCCAGTACTTC.

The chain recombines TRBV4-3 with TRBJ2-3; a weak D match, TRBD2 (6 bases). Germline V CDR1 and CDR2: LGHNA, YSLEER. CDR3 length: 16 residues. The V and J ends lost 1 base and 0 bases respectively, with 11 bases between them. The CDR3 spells CASSQVGTASTDTQYF. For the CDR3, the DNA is TGCGCCAGCAGCCAAGTCGGGACTGCTAGCACAGATACGCAGTATTTT.